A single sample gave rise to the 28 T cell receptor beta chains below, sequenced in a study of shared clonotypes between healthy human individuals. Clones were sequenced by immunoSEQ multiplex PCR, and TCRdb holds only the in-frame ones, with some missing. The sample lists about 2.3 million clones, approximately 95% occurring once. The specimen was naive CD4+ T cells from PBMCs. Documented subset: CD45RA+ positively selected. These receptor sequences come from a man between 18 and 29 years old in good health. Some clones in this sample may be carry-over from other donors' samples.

CDR3: CASSFLAFPARYEQFF. The CDR3 region has the DNA TGTGCCAGCAGCTTCCTAGCGTTTCCCGCAAGGTATGAGCAGTTCTTC. The chain combines TRBV7-3 with TRBJ2-1; perhaps TRBD2 as D (6 bases). Germline V gene data show CDR1 as SGHTA and CDR2 as FQGTGA. Deletions cut 3 bases from V and 8 bases from J, with 20 bases between. There are 16 residues in the CDR3.

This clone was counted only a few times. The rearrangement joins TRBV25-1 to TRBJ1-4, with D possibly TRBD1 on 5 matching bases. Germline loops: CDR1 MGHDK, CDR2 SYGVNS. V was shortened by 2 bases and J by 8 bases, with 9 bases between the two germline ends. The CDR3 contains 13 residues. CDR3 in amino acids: CASSEQGAEKLFF. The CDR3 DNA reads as TGTGCCAGCAGTGAACAGGGAGCGGAAAAACTGTTTTTT.

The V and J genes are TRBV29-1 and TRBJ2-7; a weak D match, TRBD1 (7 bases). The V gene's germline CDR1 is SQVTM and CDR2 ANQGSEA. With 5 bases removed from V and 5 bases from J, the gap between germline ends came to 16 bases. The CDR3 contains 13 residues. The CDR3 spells CSVTDRAGNEQYF. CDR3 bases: TGCAGCGTTACCGACAGGGCGGGAAACGAGCAGTACTTC.

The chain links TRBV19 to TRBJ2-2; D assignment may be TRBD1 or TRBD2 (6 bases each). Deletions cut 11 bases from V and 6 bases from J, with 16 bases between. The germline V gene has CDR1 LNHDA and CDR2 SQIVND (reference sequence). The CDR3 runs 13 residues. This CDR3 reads CASKRGDPGELFF. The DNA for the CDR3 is TGTGCCTCCAAAAGGGGGGACCCCGGGGAGCTGTTTTTT.

The CDR3 reads CASSRLGVYEQYF. The CDR3 coding sequence is TGTGCCAGCAGCCGATTGGGGGTCTACGAGCAGTACTTC. The chain uses TRBV6-1 and TRBJ2-7; D could derive from TRBD1 or TRBD2 (5 bases each). Looked up from germline, CDR1 is MNHNS and CDR2 is SASEGT. Trimming cost V 6 bases and J 3 bases, with 12 bases left between them. This CDR3 contains 13 residues.

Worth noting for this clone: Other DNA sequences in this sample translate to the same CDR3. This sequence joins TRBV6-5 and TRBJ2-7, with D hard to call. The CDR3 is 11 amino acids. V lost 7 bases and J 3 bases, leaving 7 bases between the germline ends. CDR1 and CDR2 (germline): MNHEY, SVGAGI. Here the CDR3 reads CASTLGYEQYF. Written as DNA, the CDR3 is TGTGCCAGCACTTTGGGCTACGAGCAGTACTTC.

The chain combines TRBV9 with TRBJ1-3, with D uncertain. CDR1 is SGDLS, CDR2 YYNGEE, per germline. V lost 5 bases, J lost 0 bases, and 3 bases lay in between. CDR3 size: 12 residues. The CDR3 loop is CASSFSGNTIYF. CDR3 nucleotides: TGTGCCAGCAGTTTCTCTGGAAACACCATATATTTT.

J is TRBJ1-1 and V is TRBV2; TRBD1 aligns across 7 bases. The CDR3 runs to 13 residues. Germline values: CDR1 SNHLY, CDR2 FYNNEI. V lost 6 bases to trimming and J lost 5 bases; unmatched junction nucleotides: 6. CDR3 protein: CASRRAGGTEAFF. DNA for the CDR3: TGTGCCAGCAGACGGGCAGGGGGTACTGAAGCTTTCTTT.

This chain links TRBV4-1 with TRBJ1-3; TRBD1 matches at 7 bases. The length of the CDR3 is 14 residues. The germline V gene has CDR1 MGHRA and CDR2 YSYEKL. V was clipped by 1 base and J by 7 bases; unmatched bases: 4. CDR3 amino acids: CASSQVGGQNTIYF. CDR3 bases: TGCGCCAGCAGCCAAGTAGGGGGACAGAACACCATATATTTT.

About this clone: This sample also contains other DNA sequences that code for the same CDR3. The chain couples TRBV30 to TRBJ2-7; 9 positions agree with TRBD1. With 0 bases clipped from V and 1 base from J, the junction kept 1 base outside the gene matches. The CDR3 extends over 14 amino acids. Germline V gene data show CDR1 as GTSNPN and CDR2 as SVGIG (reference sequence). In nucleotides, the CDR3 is TGTGCCTGGAGTGTACAGGGGGCGTCCTACGAGCAGTACTTC. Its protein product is CAWSVQGASYEQYF. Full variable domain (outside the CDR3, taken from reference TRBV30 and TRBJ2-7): SQTIHQWPATLVQPVGSPLSLECTVEGTSNPNLYWYRQAAGRGLQLLFYSVGIGQISSEVPQNLSASRPQDRQFILSSKKLLLSDSGFYLCAWSVQGASYEQYFGPGTRLTVT.

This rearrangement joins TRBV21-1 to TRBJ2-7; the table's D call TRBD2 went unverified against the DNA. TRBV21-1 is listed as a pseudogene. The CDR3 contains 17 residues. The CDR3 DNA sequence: TGTGCCAGCAGCAAAAACGGGAGGGCGACGGTAGCGTACGAGCAGTACTTC. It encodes CASSKNGRATVAYEQYF.

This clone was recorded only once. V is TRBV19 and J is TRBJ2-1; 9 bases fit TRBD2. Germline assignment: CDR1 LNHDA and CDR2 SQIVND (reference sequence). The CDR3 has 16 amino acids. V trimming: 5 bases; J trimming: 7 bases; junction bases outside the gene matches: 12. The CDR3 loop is CASSEGTSRVLNEQFF. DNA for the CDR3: TGTGCCAGTAGTGAAGGGACTAGCAGGGTGTTGAATGAGCAGTTCTTC.

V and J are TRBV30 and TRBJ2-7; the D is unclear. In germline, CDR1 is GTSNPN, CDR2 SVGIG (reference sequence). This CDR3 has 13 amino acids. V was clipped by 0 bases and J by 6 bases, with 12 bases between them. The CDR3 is CAWSVWESGEQYF. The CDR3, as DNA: TGTGCCTGGAGTGTATGGGAAAGTGGCGAGCAGTACTTC.

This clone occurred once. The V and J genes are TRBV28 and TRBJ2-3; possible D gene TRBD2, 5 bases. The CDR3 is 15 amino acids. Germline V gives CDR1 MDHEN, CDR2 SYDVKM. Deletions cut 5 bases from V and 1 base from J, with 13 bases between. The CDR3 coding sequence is TGTGCCAGCAGTCCTTCGAGCGGACGCACAGATACGCAGTATTTT. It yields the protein CASSPSSGRTDTQYF.

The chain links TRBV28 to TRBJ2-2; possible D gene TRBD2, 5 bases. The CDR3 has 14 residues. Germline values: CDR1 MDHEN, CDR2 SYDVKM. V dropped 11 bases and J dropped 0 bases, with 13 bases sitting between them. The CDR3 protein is CAASGYTNTGELFF. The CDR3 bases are TGTGCCGCTTCGGGGTACACGAACACCGGGGAGCTGTTTTTT.

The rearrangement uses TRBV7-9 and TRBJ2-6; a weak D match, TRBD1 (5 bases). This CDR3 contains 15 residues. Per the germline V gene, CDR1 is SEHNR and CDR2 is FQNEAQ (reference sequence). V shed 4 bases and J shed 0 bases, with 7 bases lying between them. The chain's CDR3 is CASSYDSSGANVLTF. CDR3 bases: TGTGCCAGCAGCTATGACAGCTCTGGGGCCAACGTCCTGACTTTC.

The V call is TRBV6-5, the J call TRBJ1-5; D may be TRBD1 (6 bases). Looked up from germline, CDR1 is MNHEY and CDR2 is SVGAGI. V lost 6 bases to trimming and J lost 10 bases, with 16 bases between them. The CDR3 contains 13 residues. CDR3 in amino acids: CASSRDRLGPQHF. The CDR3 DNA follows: TGTGCCAGCAGCCGTGACAGGTTGGGACCCCAGCATTTT.

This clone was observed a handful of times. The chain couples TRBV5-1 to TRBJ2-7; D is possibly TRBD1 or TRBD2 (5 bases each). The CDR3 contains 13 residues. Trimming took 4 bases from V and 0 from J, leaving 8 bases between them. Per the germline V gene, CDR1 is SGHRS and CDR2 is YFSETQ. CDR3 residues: CASSAGASYEQYF. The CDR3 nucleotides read TGCGCCAGCAGCGCCGGGGCCTCCTACGAGCAGTACTTC.

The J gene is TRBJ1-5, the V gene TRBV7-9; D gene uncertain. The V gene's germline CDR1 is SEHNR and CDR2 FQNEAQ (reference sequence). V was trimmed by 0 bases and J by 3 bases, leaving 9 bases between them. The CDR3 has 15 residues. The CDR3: CASSLAGINNQPQHF. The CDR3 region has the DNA TGTGCCAGCAGCTTAGCAGGGATTAACAATCAGCCCCAGCATTTT.

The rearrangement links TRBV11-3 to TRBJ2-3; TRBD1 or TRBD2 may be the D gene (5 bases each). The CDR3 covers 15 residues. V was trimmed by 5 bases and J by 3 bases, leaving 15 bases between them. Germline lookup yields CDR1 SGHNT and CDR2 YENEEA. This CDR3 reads CASSPGAHITDTQYF. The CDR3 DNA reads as TGTGCCAGCAGCCCCGGGGCGCACATAACAGATACGCAGTATTTT. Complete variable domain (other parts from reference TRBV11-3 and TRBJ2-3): EAGVVQSPRYKIIEKKQPVAFWCNPISGHNTLYWYLQNLGQGPELLIRYENEEAVDDSQLPKDRFSAERLKGVDSTLKIQPAELGDSAVYLCASSPGAHITDTQYFGPGTRLTVL.

In DNA form, the CDR3 reads TGCGCCAGCAGCCAAGAGGCAGGGGGTGGCTACACCTTC. Translation: CASSQEAGGGYTF. The J gene is TRBJ1-2, the V gene TRBV4-3, with 7 nucleotides matching TRBD1. The CDR3 contains 13 residues. Looked up from germline, CDR1 is LGHNA and CDR2 is YSLEER. Trimming cost V 0 bases and J 7 bases; bases outside gene matches: 2.

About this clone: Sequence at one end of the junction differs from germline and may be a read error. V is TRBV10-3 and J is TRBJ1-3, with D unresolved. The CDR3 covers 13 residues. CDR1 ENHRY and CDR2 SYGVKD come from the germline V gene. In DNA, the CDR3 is TGTGCCATCAGTGACCCTAGGGTACCGCGGTCGGTTTTT. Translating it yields CAISDPRVPRSVF.

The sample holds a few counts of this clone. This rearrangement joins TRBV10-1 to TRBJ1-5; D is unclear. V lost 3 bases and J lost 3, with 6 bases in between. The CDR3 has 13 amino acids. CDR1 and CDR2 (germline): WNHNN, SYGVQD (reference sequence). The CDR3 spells CASSEQINQPQHF. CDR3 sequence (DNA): TGCGCCAGCAGTGAACAGATCAATCAGCCCCAGCATTTT.

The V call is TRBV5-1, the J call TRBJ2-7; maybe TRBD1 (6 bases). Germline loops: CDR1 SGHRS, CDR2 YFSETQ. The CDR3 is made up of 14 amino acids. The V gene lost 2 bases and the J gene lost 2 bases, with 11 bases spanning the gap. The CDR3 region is CASSLTGMTYEQYF. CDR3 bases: TGCGCCAGCAGCTTAACAGGGATGACCTACGAGCAGTACTTC.

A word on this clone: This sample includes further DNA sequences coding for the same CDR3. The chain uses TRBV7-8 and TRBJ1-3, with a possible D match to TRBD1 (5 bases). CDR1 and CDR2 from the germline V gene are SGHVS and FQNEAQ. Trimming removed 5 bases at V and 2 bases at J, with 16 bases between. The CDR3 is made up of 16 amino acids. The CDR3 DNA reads TGTGCCAGCAGCCTCCTAGGGCAGGGAGCTGGAAACACCATATATTTT. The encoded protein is CASSLLGQGAGNTIYF.

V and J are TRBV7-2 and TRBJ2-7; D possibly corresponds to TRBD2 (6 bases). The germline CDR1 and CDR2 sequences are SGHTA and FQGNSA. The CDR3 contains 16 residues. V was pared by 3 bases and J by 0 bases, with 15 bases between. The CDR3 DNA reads TGTGCCAGCAGCTTTCAAACGGGGGTAATCTCCTACGAGCAGTACTTC. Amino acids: CASSFQTGVISYEQYF.

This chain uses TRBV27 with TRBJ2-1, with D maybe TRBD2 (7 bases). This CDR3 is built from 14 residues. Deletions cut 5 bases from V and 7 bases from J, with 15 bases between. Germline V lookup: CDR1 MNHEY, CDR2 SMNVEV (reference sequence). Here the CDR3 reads CASSKRGGGNEQFF. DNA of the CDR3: TGTGCCAGCAGTAAACGAGGGGGGGGAAATGAGCAGTTCTTC.

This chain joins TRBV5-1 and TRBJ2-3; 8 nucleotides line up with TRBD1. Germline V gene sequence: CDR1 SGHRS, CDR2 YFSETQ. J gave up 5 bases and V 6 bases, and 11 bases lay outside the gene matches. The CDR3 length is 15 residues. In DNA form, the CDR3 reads TGCGCCAGCACACCCGGGACAGGCCTAGGAGATACGCAGTATTTT. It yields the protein CASTPGTGLGDTQYF.